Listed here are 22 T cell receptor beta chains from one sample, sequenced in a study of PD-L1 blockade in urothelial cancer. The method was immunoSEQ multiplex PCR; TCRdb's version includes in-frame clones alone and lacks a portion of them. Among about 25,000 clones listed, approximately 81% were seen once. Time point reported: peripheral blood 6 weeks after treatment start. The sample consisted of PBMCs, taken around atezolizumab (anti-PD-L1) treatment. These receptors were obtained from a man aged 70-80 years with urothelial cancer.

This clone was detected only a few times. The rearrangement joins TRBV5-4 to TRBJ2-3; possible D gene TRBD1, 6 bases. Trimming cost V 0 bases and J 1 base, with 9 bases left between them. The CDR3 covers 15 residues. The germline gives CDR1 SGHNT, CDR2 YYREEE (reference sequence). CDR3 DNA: TGTGCCAGCAGCTTGGCCCAGGGGCGCACAGATACGCAGTATTTT. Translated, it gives CASSLAQGRTDTQYF.

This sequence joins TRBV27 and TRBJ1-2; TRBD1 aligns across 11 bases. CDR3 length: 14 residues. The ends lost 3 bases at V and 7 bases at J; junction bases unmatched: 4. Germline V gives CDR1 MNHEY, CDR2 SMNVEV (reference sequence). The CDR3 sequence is CASSFMGQGGGYTF. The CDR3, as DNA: TGTGCCAGCAGTTTCATGGGACAGGGGGGTGGCTACACCTTC.

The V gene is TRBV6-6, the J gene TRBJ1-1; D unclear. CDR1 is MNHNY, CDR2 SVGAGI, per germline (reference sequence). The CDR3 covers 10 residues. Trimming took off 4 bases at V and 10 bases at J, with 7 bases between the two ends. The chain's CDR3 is CASSSAGAFF. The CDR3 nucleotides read TGTGCCAGCAGTTCAGCGGGAGCTTTCTTT.

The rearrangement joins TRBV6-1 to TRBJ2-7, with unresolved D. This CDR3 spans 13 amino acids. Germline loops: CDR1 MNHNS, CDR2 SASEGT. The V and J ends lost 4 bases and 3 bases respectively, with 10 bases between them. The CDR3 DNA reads TGTGCCAGCAGTGTGAATCGGTTCTACGAGCAGTACTTC. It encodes CASSVNRFYEQYF.

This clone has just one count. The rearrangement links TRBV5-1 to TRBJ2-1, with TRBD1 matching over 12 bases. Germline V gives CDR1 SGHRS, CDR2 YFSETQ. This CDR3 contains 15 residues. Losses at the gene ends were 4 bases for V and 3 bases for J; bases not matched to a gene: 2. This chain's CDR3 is CASSGTGGYYNEQFF. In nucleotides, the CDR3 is TGCGCCAGCAGCGGGACAGGGGGCTACTACAATGAGCAGTTCTTC.

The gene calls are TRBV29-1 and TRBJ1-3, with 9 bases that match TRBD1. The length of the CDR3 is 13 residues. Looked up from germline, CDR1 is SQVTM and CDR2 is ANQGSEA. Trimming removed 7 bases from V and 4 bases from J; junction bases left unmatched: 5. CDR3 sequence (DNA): TGCAGCGGCGGGACAGGGATCGGAAACACCATATATTTT. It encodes CSGGTGIGNTIYF.

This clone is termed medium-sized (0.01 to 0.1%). CDR3 protein: CASGAADVSYEQYF. The CDR3 nucleotides read TGTGCCAGCGGGGCCGCGGACGTCTCCTACGAGCAGTACTTC. The genes are TRBV28 and TRBJ2-7; tentatively, D is TRBD1 (5 bases). This CDR3 comprises 14 residues. Trimming pared 8 bases from V and 0 bases from J, leaving 14 bases between. In germline, CDR1 is MDHEN, CDR2 SYDVKM.

For the CDR3, the DNA is TGTGCCAGCAGTTCCGACTCTGCTACCAATGAGCAGTTCTTC. It codes for CASSSDSATNEQFF. This chain connects TRBV7-8 to TRBJ2-1, with unresolved D. The CDR3 consists of 14 residues. Germline lookup yields CDR1 SGHVS and CDR2 FQNEAQ. V lost 6 bases and J 6 bases, leaving 15 bases between the germline ends.

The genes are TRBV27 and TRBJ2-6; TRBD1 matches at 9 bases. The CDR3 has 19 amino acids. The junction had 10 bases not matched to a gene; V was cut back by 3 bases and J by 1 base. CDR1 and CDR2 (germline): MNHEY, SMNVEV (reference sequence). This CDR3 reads CASSLAGTGFSSGANVLTF. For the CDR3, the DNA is TGTGCCAGCAGTTTGGCCGGGACAGGGTTTTCATCTGGGGCCAACGTCCTGACTTTC.

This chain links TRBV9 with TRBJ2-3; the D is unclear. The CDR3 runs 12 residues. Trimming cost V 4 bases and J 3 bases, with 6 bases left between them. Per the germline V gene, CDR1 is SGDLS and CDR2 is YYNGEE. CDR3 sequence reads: CASSSVTDTQYF. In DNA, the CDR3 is TGTGCCAGCAGCTCCGTAACAGATACGCAGTATTTT.

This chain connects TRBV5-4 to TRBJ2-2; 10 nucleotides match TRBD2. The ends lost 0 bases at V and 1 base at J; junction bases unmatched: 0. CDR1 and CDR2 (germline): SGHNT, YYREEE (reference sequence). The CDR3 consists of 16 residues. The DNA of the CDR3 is TGTGCCAGCAGCTTGGGGACTAGCGGGAACACCGGGGAGCTGTTTTTT. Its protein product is CASSLGTSGNTGELFF.

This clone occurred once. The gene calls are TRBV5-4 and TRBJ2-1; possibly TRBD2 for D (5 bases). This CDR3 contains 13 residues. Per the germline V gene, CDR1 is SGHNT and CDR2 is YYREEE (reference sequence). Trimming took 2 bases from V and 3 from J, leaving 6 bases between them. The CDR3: CASSLADYNEQFF. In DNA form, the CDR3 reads TGTGCCAGCAGCTTAGCGGACTACAATGAGCAGTTCTTC.

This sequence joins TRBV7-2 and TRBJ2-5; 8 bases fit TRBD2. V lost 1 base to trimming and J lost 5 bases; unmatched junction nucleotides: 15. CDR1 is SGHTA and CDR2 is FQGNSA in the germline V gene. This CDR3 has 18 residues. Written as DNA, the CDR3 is TGTGCCAGCAGCTTAGGCGCGAGGGCGGGGGGCGACGGCGAGACCCAGTACTTC. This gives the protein CASSLGARAGGDGETQYF.

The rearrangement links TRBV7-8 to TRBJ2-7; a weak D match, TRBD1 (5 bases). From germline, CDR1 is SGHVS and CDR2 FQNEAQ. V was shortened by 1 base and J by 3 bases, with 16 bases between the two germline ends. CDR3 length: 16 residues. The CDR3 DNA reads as TGTGCCAGCAGCTTAGAAAGGGGCCCACCTTTCTACGAGCAGTACTTC. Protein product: CASSLERGPPFYEQYF.

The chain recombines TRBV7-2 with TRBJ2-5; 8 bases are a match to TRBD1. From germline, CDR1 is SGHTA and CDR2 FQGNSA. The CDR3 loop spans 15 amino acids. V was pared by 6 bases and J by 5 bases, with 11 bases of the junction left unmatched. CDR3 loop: CASSSGQVQVETQYF. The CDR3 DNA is TGTGCCAGCAGTTCGGGACAGGTCCAAGTGGAGACCCAGTACTTC.

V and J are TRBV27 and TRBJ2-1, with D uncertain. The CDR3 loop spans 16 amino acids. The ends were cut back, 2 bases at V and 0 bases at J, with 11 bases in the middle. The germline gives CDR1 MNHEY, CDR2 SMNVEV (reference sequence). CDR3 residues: CASSLSVASSYNEQFF. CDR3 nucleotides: TGTGCCAGCAGTTTAAGTGTGGCAAGCTCCTACAATGAGCAGTTCTTC.

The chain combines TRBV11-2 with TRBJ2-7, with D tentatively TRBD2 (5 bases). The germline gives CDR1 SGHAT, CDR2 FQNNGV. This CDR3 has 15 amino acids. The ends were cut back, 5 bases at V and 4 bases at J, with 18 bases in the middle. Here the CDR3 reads CASSLGEDYPYEQYF. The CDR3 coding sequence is TGTGCCAGCAGCCTTGGCGAAGACTATCCTTACGAGCAGTACTTC.

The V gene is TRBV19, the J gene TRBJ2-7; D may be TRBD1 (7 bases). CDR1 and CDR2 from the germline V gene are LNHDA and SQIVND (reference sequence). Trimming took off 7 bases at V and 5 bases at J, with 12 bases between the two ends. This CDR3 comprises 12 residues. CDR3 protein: CASTRGDHEQYF. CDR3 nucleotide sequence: TGTGCCAGTACCAGGGGGGACCACGAGCAGTACTTC.

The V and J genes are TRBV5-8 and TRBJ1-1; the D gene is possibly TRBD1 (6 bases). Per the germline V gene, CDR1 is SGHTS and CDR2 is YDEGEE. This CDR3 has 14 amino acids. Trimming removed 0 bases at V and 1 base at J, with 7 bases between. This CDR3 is CASSLEQGNTEAFF. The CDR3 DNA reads TGTGCCAGCAGCTTGGAACAGGGGAACACTGAAGCTTTCTTT.

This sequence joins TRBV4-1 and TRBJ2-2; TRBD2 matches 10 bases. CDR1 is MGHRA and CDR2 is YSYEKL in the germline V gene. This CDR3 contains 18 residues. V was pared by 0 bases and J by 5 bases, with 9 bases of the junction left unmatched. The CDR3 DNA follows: TGCGCCAGCAGCCAAGAGATCAGCGGGAGGGCCAGAACCGGGGAGCTGTTTTTT. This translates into CASSQEISGRARTGELFF.

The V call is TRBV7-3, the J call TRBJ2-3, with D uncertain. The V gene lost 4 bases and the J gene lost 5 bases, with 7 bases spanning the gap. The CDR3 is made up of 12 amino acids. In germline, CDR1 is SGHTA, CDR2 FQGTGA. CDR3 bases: TGTGCCAGCAGCTCCCCGGGAGATACGCAGTATTTT. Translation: CASSSPGDTQYF.

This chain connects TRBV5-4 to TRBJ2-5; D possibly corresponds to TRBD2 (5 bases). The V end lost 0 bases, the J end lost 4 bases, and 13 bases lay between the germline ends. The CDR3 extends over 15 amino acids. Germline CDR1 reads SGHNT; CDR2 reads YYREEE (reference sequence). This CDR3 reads CASSLEARVGETQYF. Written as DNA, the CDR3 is TGTGCCAGCAGCTTGGAGGCGAGGGTAGGAGAGACCCAGTACTTC.